The 31 T cell receptor beta chains given below trace back to one sample, sequenced in a study of neurological immune-mediated disorders. MiXCR, applied by TCRdb to the 5' RACE reads, yields one record per CDR3 protein. The sample has about 15,000 distinct CDR3 sequences; 3.5% are singletons. Sequencing used CD8+ T cells from blood. The source of these receptors is a woman aged 40-49 years in good health.

This clonotype has a count of ten or more. The chain joins TRBV3-1 to TRBJ2-1; the D is unclear. Trimming cost V 1 base and J 4 bases, with 14 bases left between them. Looked up from germline, CDR1 is LGHDT and CDR2 is YNNKEL (reference sequence). The CDR3 contains 16 residues. This chain's CDR3 is CASSQGPGHPYNEQFF. CDR3 in DNA: TGTGCCAGCAGCCAAGGGCCGGGCCACCCGTACAATGAGCAGTTCTTC.

This clonotype was seen ten or more times. The CDR3 bases are TGCGCCAGCAGCTTGGACAGGGGAGAAGGGAAGTCACCCCTCCACTTT. This encodes CASSLDRGEGKSPLHF. The chain joins TRBV5-1 to TRBJ1-6; TRBD1 agrees at 7 bases. Trimming at V came to 0 bases and at J to 10 bases, leaving 10 bases not matched to a gene. CDR3 length: 16 residues. Germline-derived CDR1 and CDR2 are SGHRS and YFSETQ.

This clonotype was seen ten or more times. This CDR3 reads CASSELGGSSPLHF. The CDR3 nucleotides read TGTGCCAGCAGTGAATTAGGGGGCTCATCACCCCTCCACTTT. The rearrangement links TRBV6-1 to TRBJ1-6; 7 bases agree with TRBD1. V shed 2 bases and J 10 bases; nucleotides not matched to a gene: 5. This CDR3 contains 14 residues. Per the germline V gene, CDR1 is MNHNS and CDR2 is SASEGT.

This clonotype was found many times. This sequence joins TRBV5-1 and TRBJ1-1; D ambiguous. The V gene lost 4 bases and the J gene lost 1 base, with 11 bases spanning the gap. Per the germline V gene, CDR1 is SGHRS and CDR2 is YFSETQ. The CDR3 totals 14 residues. The CDR3 DNA follows: TGCGCCAGCAGCCCGATTAGGAGGAACACTGAAGCTTTCTTT. Amino acids: CASSPIRRNTEAFF.

This clonotype was detected ten times or more. The chain recombines TRBV6-4 with TRBJ2-3, with a possible D match to TRBD1 (5 bases). V shed 7 bases and J shed 1 base, with 15 bases lying between them. The CDR3 has 15 amino acids. Germline lookup yields CDR1 MRHNA and CDR2 SNTAGT. Here the CDR3 reads CASTTGSGGTDTQYF. The CDR3 DNA sequence: TGTGCCAGCACAACAGGATCAGGTGGCACAGATACGCAGTATTTT.

In its sample, this clonotype was seen a few times. An end of the junction does not agree with germline; a read error may underlie this. V gene TRBV6-6 combines with J gene TRBJ1-3, with D perhaps matching TRBD1 (5 bases). The V gene's germline CDR1 is MNHNY and CDR2 SVGAGI (reference sequence). The CDR3 is 14 amino acids. The CDR3, as DNA: TGTGCCAGCAGTAGGGACCGCTCTAGAAACACCATATATTTT. It specifies CASSRDRSRNTIYF.

There are many counts of this clonotype. The chain uses TRBV20-1 and TRBJ2-1, with D perhaps TRBD1 (5 bases). The CDR3 loop spans 13 amino acids. CDR1 is DFQATT, CDR2 SNEGSKA, per germline (reference sequence). V gave up 3 bases and J gave up 6 bases, with 12 bases separating them. The DNA for the CDR3 is TGCAGTGCTAGCTTCAGGGAATTCAATGAGCAGTTCTTC. The encoded protein is CSASFREFNEQFF.

This clonotype was seen repeatedly, ten times or more. The chain couples TRBV21-1 to TRBJ1-5; the D segment call TRBD1 is taken from the table without a DNA check. TRBV21-1 is shown as a pseudogene. The CDR3 length is 15 residues. The CDR3 reads CARNREPASNQPQHF. The CDR3 bases are TGTGCCAGAAACAGGGAGCCGGCTAGCAATCAGCCCCAGCATTTT.

This clonotype was detected many times. The rearrangement links TRBV29-1 to TRBJ2-2; D is undetermined. Trimming took 6 bases from V and 4 from J, leaving 12 bases between them. Per the germline V gene, CDR1 is SQVTM and CDR2 is ANQGSEA. The CDR3 spans 13 residues. The CDR3 coding sequence is TGCAGCGTCCGGCCGAAGGTCACCGGGGAGCTGTTTTTT. Translating gives CSVRPKVTGELFF.

This clonotype was seen at least ten times. The gene calls are TRBV29-1 and TRBJ1-1; D unresolved. This CDR3 is built from 13 residues. CDR1 and CDR2 from the germline V gene are SQVTM and ANQGSEA. The V and J ends lost 7 bases and 0 bases respectively, with 12 bases between them. The CDR3 loop reads CSARVGLNTEAFF. CDR3 sequence (DNA): TGCAGCGCCCGGGTAGGCCTGAACACTGAAGCTTTCTTT.

By frequency in the sample, this clonotype is medium-sized. The gene calls are TRBV24-1 and TRBJ2-2; the match to TRBD1 covers 8 bases. With 1 base clipped from V and 1 base from J, the junction kept 4 bases outside the gene matches. The germline CDR1 and CDR2 sequences are KGHDR and SFDVKD. The length of the CDR3 is 17 residues. CDR3 DNA: TGTGCCACCAGTGATTTTGGTACAGGGGGGAACACCGGGGAGCTGTTTTTT. It encodes CATSDFGTGGNTGELFF.

This clonotype has ten or more counts. A much larger clone lies one base from this, so it may be a read error. This sequence joins TRBV28 and TRBJ2-4; D not resolved. V shed 7 bases and J shed 2 bases, with 12 bases lying between them. This CDR3 spans 14 amino acids. CDR1 and CDR2 (germline): MDHEN, SYDVKM. This chain's CDR3 is CASIGSTTKNIQYF. CDR3 bases: TGTGCCAGCATAGGCAGTACGACCAAAAACATTCAGTACTTC.

This clonotype was found many times. The rearrangement joins TRBV7-2 to TRBJ2-1; 14 nucleotides match TRBD2. The CDR3 extends over 16 amino acids. In germline, CDR1 is SGHTA, CDR2 FQGNSA. The junction had 6 bases not matched to a gene; V was cut back by 3 bases and J by 8 bases. The CDR3 sequence: CASSFRLAGGGDEQFF. The CDR3 nucleotides are TGTGCCAGCAGCTTCCGACTAGCGGGAGGGGGGGATGAGCAGTTCTTC.

This clonotype showed up many times. V usage is TRBV18 and J usage is TRBJ2-2; D may match TRBD1 or TRBD2 (6 bases each). CDR1 and CDR2 from the germline V gene are KGHSH and LQKENI. V was shortened by 2 bases and J by 0 bases, with 13 bases between the two germline ends. The length of the CDR3 is 17 residues. In DNA form, the CDR3 reads TGTGCCAGCTCACCAACGGGGGACACCTCGAACACCGGGGAGCTGTTTTTT. This encodes CASSPTGDTSNTGELFF.

Many counts were recorded for this clonotype. The chain uses TRBV20-1 and TRBJ2-1; TRBD2 matches 9 bases. This CDR3 contains 16 residues. Per the germline V gene, CDR1 is DFQATT and CDR2 is SNEGSKA (reference sequence). Losses at the gene ends were 3 bases for V and 3 bases for J; bases not matched to a gene: 9. The CDR3 sequence: CSASSAGGPDYNEQFF. Written as DNA, the CDR3 is TGCAGTGCTAGTTCGGCGGGAGGGCCAGACTACAATGAGCAGTTCTTC.

Ten or more counts support this clonotype. V usage is TRBV6-6 and J usage is TRBJ2-6; D call uncertain. Trimming took 1 base from V and 4 from J, leaving 8 bases between them. Germline CDR1 is MNHNY and CDR2 is SVGAGI (reference sequence). CDR3 size: 15 residues. The CDR3 DNA sequence: TGTGCCAGCAGTTACTGGGCCCCCGGGGCCAACGTCCTGACTTTC. Residues: CASSYWAPGANVLTF.

This clonotype showed up many times. The V call is TRBV29-1, the J call TRBJ1-1, with 7 bases matching TRBD1. CDR3 length: 13 amino acids. After removal of 4 bases from V and 1 base from J, the junction contained 3 bases not matched to a gene. Germline V gene lookup returns CDR1 SQVTM and CDR2 ANQGSEA. CDR3 coding DNA: TGCAGCGTTGGGACAGGTTGGAACACTGAAGCTTTCTTT. Translated, it gives CSVGTGWNTEAFF.

This clonotype counts as hyperexpanded (1% or more). V gene TRBV29-1 combines with J gene TRBJ2-7, with TRBD2 identical over 15 bases. Germline V CDR1 and CDR2: SQVTM, ANQGSEA. CDR3 size: 15 residues. Unmatched junction bases numbered 3, after V lost 4 bases and J lost 2 bases. The CDR3 bases are TGCAGCGTTGTGGGGACTAGCGGGAGGACCTACGAGCAGTACTTC. Protein product: CSVVGTSGRTYEQYF.

This clonotype has at least ten counts. The chain recombines TRBV20-1 with TRBJ2-2; 7 bases map to TRBD2. Germline assignment: CDR1 DFQATT and CDR2 SNEGSKA (reference sequence). The CDR3 has 18 residues. The chain's CDR3 is CRAKAGILGPANTGELFF. CDR3 DNA sequence: TGCAGGGCAAAAGCGGGGATTTTGGGACCTGCGAACACCGGGGAGCTGTTTTTT.

This clonotype appeared many times. The V gene is TRBV27, the J gene TRBJ2-6, with TRBD2 identical over 7 bases. The CDR3 is made up of 15 amino acids. V lost 8 bases, J lost 2 bases, and 6 bases stayed unmatched. The germline CDR1 and CDR2 sequences are MNHEY and SMNVEV (reference sequence). CDR3 loop: CASRQRGTGANVLTF. CDR3 nucleotides: TGTGCCAGCCGTCAGCGGGGCACTGGGGCCAACGTCCTGACTTTC.

This clonotype was recorded many times. This chain joins TRBV7-9 and TRBJ1-2; D may be TRBD1 (5 bases). The germline V and J ends were trimmed by 8 bases and 6 bases, with 16 bases remaining between them. The CDR3 is made up of 13 amino acids. Germline CDR1 reads SEHNR; CDR2 reads FQNEAQ (reference sequence). The CDR3: CASRGGGANGYTF. DNA of the CDR3: TGTGCCAGCCGGGGAGGAGGGGCCAATGGCTACACCTTC. Full variable domain (outside the CDR3, taken from reference TRBV7-9 and TRBJ1-2): DTGVSQNPRHKITKRGQNVTFRCDPISEHNRLYWYRQTLGQGPEFLTYFQNEAQLEKSRLLSDRFSAERPKGSFSTLEIQRTEQGDSAMYLCASRGGGANGYTFGSGTRLTVV.

This clonotype has ten or more counts. This rearrangement joins TRBV6-5 to TRBJ2-5, with 7 bases aligning to TRBD2. Germline V CDR1 and CDR2: MNHEY, SVGAGI. With V trimmed by 4 bases and J by 5 bases, 7 bases remained unmatched. This CDR3 contains 14 residues. CDR3 DNA sequence: TGTGCCAGCAGTTCGAGCCGGCGGGGGGAGACCCAGTACTTC. This sequence encodes CASSSSRRGETQYF.

This clonotype was observed at least ten times. The J gene is TRBJ2-1, the V gene TRBV5-5, with unresolved D. Germline lookup yields CDR1 SGHKS and CDR2 YYEKEE (reference sequence). V lost 1 base and J lost 10, with 15 bases in between. The CDR3 runs to 14 residues. The DNA for the CDR3 is TGTGCCAGCAGCTTGTGGGTCACCCCCCTGGAGCAGTTCTTC. This translates into CASSLWVTPLEQFF. The complete variable domain, with remaining parts taken from reference TRBV5-5 and TRBJ2-1, reads DAGVTQSPTHLIKTRGQQVTLRCSPISGHKSVSWYQQVLGQGPQFIFQYYEKEERGRGNFPDRFSARQFPNYSSELNVNALLLGDSALYLCASSLWVTPLEQFFGPGTRLTVL.

Worth noting for this clonotype: This could be a read error, since a much larger clone is one nucleotide away. The rearrangement joins TRBV5-5 to TRBJ2-1; no definite D call. This CDR3 spans 14 amino acids. Per the germline V gene, CDR1 is SGHKS and CDR2 is YYEKEE (reference sequence). The CDR3 DNA sequence: TGTGCCAGCAGCTTGCCCCCGTCCGGCAATGAGCAGCTCTTC. It codes for CASSLPPSGNEQLF.

This clonotype was observed many times. The gene calls are TRBV5-1 and TRBJ2-7, with D possibly TRBD2 on 6 matching bases. Germline V gives CDR1 SGHRS, CDR2 YFSETQ. This CDR3 is built from 14 residues. V lost 7 bases and J 4 bases, leaving 18 bases between the germline ends. CDR3 DNA sequence: TGCGCCAGCTTTGTAGGGACGGGAGCTTACGAGCAGTACTTC. Its translation: CASFVGTGAYEQYF.

This clonotype was detected ten times or more. The gene calls are TRBV7-9 and TRBJ2-5; D unclear. This CDR3 is 15 amino acids long. The germline V and J ends were trimmed by 2 bases and 5 bases, with 15 bases remaining between them. Per the germline V gene, CDR1 is SEHNR and CDR2 is FQNEAQ (reference sequence). As DNA, the CDR3 is TGTGCCAGCAGCTTAATTAAGGGCTTTGGGGAGACCCAGTACTTC. Translation gives CASSLIKGFGETQYF.

There are many counts of this clonotype. The chain joins TRBV24-1 to TRBJ2-4; D perhaps matches TRBD2 (6 bases). Trimming stripped 7 bases from V and 16 bases from J, with 19 bases between. CDR3 length equals 12 residues. Germline lookup yields CDR1 KGHDR and CDR2 SFDVKD. This chain's CDR3 is CATSGGTDEIYF. In DNA form, the CDR3 reads TGTGCCACCAGCGGCGGGACGGACGAGATATACTTC.

This rearrangement joins TRBV10-2 to TRBJ2-1; 9 positions agree with TRBD2. The V gene end was trimmed by 2 bases and the J gene end by 4 bases; junction bases not matched to a gene: 6. CDR3 length: 16 residues. Germline CDR1 reads WSHSY; CDR2 reads SAAADI. CDR3 region: CASSEATSGLYNEQFF. CDR3 bases: TGCGCCAGCAGTGAGGCCACTAGCGGGCTTTACAATGAGCAGTTCTTC.

At least ten counts were recorded for this clonotype. The chain joins TRBV7-6 to TRBJ2-1; no clear D. The germline V and J ends were trimmed by 4 bases and 4 bases, with 14 bases remaining between them. CDR1 and CDR2 (germline): SGHVS, FNYEAQ. The CDR3 extends over 15 amino acids. The CDR3 loop is CASSSPRRGYNEQFF. The CDR3 coding sequence is TGTGCCAGCAGCTCCCCTCGACGAGGATACAATGAGCAGTTCTTC. The whole variable domain, remainder taken from reference TRBV7-6 and TRBJ2-1, is GAGVSQSPRYKVTKRGQDVALRCDPISGHVSLYWYRQALGQGPEFLTYFNYEAQQDKSGLPNDRFSAERPEGSISTLTIQRTEQRDSAMYRCASSSPRRGYNEQFFGPGTRLTVL.

This clonotype was observed at least ten times. V and J are TRBV7-3 and TRBJ2-6, with D unclear. This CDR3 spans 15 amino acids. V was shortened by 5 bases and J by 1 base, with 9 bases between the two germline ends. Per the germline V gene, CDR1 is SGHTA and CDR2 is FQGTGA. The CDR3 loop is CASSGDISGANVLTF. The CDR3 DNA reads TGTGCCAGCAGCGGGGATATTTCTGGGGCCAACGTCCTGACTTTC.

Ten or more counts support this clonotype. This chain uses TRBV10-3 with TRBJ2-3; 11 bases fit TRBD2. CDR1 and CDR2 from the germline V gene are ENHRY and SYGVKD. J lost 8 bases, V lost 2 bases, and 6 bases had no gene match. The CDR3 covers 15 residues. CDR3 sequence: CAISETSGSIGTQYF. CDR3 coding DNA: TGTGCCATCAGTGAGACTAGCGGGAGTATAGGTACGCAGTATTTT.